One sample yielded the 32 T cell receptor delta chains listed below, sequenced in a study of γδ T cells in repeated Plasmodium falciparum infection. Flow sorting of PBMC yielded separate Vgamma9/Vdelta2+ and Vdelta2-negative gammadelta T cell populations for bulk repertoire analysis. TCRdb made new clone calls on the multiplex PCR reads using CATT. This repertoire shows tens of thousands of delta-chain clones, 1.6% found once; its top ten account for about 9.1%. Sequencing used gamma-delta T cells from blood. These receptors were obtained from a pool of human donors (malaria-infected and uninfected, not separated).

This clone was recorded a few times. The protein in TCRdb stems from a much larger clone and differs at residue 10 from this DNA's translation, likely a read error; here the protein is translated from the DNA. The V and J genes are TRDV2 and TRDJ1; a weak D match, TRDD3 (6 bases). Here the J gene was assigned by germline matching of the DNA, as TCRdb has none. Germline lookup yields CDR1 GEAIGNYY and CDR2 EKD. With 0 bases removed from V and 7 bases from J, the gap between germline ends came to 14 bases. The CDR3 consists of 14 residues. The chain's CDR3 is CACDTVLGPGKLIF. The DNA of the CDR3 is TGTGCCTGTGACACCGTACTGGGTCCCGGTAAACTCATCTTT.

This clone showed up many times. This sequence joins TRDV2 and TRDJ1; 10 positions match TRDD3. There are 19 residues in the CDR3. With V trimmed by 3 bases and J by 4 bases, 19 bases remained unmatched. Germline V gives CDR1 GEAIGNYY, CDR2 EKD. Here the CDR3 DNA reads TGTGCCTGTGACGCCATCCTACGTCCCGGGGGGATACGCGGCGATAAACTCATCTTT. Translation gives CACDAILRPGGIRGDKLIF.

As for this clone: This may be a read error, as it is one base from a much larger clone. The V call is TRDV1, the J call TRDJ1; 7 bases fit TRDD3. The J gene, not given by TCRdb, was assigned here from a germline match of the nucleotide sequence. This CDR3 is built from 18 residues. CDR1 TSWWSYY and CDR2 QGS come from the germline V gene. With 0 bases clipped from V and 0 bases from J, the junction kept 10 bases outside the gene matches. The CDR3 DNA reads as TGTGCTCTTGGGGAACTTTTTGAACTGGGGAGCTACACCGATAAACTCATCTTT. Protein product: CALGELFELGSYTDKLIF.

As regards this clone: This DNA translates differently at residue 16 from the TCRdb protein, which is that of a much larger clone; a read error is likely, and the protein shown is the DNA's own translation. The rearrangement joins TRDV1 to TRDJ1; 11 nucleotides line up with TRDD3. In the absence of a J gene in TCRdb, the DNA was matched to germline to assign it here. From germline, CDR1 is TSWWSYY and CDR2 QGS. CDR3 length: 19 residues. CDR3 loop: CALGERLVLGDRYTDRLIF. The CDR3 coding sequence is TGTGCTCTTGGGGAACGGTTAGTACTGGGGGATAGGTACACCGATAGACTCATCTTT.

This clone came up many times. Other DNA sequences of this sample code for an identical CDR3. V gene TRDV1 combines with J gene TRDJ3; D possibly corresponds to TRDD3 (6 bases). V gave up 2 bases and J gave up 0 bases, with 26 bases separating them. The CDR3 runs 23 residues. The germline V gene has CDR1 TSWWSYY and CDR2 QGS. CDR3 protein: CALGERALLGDTVSSWDTRQMFF. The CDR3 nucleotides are TGTGCTCTTGGGGAAAGAGCACTACTGGGAGATACAGTATCCTCCTGGGACACCCGACAGATGTTTTTC.

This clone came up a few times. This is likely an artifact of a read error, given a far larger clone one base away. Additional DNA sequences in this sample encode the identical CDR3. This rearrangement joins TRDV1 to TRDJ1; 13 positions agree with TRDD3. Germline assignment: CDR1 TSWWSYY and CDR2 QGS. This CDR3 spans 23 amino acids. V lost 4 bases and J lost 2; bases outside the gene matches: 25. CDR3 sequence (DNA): TGTGCTCTTGGGGCCCGATTCCCAAAATTATACTGGGGGATACGCACCGAAACCGATAAACTCATCTTT. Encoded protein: CALGARFPKLYWGIRTETDKLIF.

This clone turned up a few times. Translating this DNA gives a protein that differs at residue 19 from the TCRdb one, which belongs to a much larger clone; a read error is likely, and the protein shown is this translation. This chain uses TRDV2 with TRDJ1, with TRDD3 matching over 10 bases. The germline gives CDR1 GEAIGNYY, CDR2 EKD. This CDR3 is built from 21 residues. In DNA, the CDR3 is TGTGCCTGTGACAGTTTGGGGGATACCATCCGGACCACTAAGTACACCGATAAAATCATCTTT. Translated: CACDSLGDTIRTTKYTDKIIF.

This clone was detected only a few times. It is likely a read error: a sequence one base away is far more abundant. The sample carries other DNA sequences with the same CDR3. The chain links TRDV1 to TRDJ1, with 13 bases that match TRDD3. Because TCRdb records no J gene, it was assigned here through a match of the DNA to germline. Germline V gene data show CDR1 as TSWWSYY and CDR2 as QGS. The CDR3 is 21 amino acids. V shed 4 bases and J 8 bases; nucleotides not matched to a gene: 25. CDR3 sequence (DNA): TGTGCTCTTGGGGGTGCCCCCTACCCTGTACTGGGGGATACGCTCCCCTTCAAACTCATCTTT. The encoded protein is CALGGAPYPVLGDTLPFKLIF.

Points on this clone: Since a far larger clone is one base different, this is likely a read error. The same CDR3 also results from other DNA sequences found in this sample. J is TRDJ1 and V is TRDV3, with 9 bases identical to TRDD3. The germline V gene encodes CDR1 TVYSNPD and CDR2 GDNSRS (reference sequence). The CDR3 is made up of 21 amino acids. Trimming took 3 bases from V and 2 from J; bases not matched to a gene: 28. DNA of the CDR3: TGTGCCTTCCCTCTTCCCGACAATGACCTAGGGGGGGATACAAGAACCGATAAACTCATCTTT. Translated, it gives CAFPLPDNDLGGDTRTDKLIF.

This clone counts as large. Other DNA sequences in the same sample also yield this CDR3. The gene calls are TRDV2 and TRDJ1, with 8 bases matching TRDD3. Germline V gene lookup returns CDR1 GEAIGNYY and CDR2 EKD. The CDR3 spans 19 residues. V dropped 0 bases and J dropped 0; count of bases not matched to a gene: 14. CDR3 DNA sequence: TGTGCCTGTGACACCGTTATCCAACTGGGGGTTCGGCACACCGATAAACTCATCTTT. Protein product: CACDTVIQLGVRHTDKLIF.

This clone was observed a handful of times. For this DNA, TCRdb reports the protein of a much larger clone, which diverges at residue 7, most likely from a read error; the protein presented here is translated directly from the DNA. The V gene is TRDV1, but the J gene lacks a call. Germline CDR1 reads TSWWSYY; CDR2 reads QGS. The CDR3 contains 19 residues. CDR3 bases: TGTGCTCTTGGGTCATTCGTCCCCCTACCGGGACGACCTCGTTTTAAGCTCATCTTT. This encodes CALGSFVPLPGRPRFKLIF.

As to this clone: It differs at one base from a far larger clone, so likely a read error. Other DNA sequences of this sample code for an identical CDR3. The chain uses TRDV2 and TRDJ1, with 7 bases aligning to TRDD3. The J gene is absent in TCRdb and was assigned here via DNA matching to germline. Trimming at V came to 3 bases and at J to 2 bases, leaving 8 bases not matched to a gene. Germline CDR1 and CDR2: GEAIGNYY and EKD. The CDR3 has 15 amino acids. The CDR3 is CACDLLGGYTDKLIF. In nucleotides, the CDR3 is TGTGCCTGTGACCTCCTGGGGGGCTATACCGATAAACTCATCTTT.

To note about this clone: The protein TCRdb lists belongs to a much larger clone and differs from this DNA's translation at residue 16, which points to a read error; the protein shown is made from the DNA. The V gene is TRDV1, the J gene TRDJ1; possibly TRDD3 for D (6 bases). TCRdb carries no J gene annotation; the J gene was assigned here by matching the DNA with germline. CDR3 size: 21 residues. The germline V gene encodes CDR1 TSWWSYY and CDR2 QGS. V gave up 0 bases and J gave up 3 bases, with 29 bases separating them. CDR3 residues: CALGELVPLGSSSQCADKLIF. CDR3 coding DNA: TGTGCTCTTGGGGAACTAGTACCTCTGGGGTCCTCCAGTCAATGCGCCGATAAACTCATCTTT.

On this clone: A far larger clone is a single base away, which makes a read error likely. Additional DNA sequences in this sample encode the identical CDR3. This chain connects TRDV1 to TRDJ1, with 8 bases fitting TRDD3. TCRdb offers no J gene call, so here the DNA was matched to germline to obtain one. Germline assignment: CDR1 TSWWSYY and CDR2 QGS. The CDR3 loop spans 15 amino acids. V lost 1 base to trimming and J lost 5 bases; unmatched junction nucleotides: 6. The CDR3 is CALGEPWDTRDKLIF. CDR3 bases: TGTGCTCTTGGGGAACCGTGGGATACGCGTGATAAACTCATCTTT.

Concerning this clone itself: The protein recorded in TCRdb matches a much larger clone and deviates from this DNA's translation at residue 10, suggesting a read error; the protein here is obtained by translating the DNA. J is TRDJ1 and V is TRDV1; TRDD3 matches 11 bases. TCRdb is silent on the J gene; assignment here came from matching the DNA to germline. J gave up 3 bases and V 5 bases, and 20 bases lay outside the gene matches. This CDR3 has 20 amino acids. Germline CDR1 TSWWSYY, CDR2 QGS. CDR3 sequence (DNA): TGTGCTCTTGGGAATCGGCGGATCCTACTTTTGGGGGATACGGCCGATAAACTCATCTTT. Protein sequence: CALGNRRILLLGDTADKLIF.

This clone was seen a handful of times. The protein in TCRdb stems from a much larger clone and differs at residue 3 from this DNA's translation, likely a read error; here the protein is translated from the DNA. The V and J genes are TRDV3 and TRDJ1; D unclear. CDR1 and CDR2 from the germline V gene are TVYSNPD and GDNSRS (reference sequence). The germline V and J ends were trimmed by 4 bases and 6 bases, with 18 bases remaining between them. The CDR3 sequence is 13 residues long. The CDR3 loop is CACSGLSANKLIF. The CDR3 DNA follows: TGTGCCTGTTCCGGCCTTTCCGCGAATAAACTCATCTTT.

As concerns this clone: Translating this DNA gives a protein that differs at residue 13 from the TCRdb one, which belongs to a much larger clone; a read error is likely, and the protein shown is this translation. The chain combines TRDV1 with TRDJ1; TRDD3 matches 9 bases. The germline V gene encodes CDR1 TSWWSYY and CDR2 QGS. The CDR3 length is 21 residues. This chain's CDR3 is CALGDRPSRHWGTPMADKLIF. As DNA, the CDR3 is TGTGCTCTTGGGGACCGGCCTTCTCGCCACTGGGGGACACCCATGGCCGATAAGCTCATCTTT.

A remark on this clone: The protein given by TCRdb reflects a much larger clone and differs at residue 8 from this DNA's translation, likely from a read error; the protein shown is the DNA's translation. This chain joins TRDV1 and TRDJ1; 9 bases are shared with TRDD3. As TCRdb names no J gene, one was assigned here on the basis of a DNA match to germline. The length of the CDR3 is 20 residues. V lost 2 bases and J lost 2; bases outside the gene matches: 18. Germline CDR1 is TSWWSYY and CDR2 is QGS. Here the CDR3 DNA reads TGTGCTCTTGGGGAAGGAAGGGGTCCGAGCCGTACTGGGGGAACCGATAAACTCATCTTT. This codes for CALGEGRGPSRTGGTDKLIF.

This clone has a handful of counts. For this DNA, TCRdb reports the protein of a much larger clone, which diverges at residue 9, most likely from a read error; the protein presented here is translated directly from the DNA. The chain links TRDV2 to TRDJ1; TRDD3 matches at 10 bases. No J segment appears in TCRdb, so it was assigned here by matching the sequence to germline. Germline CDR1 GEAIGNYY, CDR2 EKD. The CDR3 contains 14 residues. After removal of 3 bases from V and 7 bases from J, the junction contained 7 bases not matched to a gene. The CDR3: CACDELGDLSKLIF. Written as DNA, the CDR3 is TGTGCCTGTGACGAACTGGGGGATTTGAGTAAACTCATCTTT.

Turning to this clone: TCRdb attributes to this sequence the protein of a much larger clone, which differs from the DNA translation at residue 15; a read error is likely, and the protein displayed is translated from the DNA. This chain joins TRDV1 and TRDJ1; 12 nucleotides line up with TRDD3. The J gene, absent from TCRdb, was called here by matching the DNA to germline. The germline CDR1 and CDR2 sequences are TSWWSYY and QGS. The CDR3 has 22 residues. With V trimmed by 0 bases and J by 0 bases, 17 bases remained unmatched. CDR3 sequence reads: CALGELRLPLLGDTEYTDKLIF. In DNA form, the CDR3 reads TGTGCTCTTGGGGAACTAAGACTTCCCTTACTGGGGGATACTGAGTACACCGATAAACTCATCTTT.

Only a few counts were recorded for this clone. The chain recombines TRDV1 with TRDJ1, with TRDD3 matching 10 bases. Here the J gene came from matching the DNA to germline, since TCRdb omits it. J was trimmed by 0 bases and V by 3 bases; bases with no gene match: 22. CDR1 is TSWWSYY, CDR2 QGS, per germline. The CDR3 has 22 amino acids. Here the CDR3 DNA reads TGTGCTCTTGGGGACGTTTCCTACCGAATACACTGGGGGATCCCGTACACCGATAAACTCATCTTT. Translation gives CALGDVSYRIHWGIPYTDKLIF.

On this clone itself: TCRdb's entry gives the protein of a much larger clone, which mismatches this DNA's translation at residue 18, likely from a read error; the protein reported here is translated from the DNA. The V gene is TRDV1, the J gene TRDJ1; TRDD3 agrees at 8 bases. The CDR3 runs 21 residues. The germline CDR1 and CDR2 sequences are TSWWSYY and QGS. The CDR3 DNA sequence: TGTGCTCTTGGGGAAGTTCGGATCCGGGTAAGACTGGGGGGCGACACCGATGAACTCATCTTC. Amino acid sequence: CALGEVRIRVRLGGDTDELIF.

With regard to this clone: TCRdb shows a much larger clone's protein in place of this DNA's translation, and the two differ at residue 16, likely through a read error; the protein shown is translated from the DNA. CDR3 in DNA: TGTGCTCTTGGCGACTCTACCCACTTCCGGGGGGACTGGGGACCCTGCACCGATAAACTCATCTTT. Amino acid sequence: CALGDSTHFRGDWGPCTDKLIF. This chain joins TRDV1 and TRDJ1, with TRDD3 identical over 7 bases. Germline V gives CDR1 TSWWSYY, CDR2 QGS. Unmatched junction bases numbered 29, after V lost 6 bases and J lost 1 base. This CDR3 has 22 amino acids.

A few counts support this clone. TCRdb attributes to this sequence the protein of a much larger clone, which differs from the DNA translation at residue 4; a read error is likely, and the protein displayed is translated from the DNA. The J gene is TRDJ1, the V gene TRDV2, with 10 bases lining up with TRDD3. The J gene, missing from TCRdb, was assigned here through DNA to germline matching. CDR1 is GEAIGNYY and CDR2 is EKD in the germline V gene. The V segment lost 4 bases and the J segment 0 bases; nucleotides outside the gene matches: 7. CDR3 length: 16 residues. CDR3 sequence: CACDLLGDAYTDKLIF. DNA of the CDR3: TGTGCCTGTGATTTACTGGGGGATGCGTACACCGATAAACTCATCTTT.

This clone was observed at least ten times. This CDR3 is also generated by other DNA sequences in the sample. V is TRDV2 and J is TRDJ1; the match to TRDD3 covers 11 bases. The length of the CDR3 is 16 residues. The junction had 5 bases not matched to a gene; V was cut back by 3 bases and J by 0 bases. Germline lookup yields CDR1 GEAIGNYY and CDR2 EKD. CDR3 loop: CACDSLLGDNTDKLIF. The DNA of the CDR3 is TGTGCCTGTGACTCCTTACTGGGGGATAACACCGATAAACTCATCTTT.

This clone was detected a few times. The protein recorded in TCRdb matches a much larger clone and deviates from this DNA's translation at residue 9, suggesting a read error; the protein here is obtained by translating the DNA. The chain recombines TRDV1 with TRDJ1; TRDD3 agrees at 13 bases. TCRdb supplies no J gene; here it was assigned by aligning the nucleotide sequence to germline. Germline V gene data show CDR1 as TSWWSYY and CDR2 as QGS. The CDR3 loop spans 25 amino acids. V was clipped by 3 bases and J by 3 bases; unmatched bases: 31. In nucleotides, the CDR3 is TGTGCTCTTGGGGACCCCTACTCTCCCTTCCTACTGGGGGATACGGGGAGTAGCGAGGCCGATAAACTCATCTTT. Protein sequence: CALGDPYSPFLLGDTGSSEADKLIF.

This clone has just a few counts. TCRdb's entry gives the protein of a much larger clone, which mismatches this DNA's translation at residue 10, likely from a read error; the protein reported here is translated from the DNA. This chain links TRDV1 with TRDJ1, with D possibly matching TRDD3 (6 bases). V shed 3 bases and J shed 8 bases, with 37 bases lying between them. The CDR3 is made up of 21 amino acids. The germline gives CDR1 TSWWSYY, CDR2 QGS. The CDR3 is CALGDLYPLGRGYPGGIKLIF. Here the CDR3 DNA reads TGTGCTCTTGGGGACCTATACCCCCTAGGTCGAGGATACCCCGGTGGTATAAAACTCATCTTT.

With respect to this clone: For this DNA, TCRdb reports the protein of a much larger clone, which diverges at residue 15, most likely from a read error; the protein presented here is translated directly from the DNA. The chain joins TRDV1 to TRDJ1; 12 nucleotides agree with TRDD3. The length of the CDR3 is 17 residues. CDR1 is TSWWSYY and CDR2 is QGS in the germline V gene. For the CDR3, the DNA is TGTGCTCTTGGGATACACTGGGGGATACAATTCACCGATAAATTCATCTTT. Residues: CALGIHWGIQFTDKFIF.

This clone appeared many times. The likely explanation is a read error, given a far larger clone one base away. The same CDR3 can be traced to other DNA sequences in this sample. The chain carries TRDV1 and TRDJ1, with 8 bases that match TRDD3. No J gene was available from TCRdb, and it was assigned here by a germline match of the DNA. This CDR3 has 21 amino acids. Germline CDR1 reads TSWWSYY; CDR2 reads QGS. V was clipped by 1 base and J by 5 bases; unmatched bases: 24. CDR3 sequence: CALGEHRMRLGALLLLDKLIF. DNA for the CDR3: TGTGCTCTTGGGGAACACCGCATGCGACTGGGGGCTCTCCTCCTCTTGGATAAACTCATCTTT.

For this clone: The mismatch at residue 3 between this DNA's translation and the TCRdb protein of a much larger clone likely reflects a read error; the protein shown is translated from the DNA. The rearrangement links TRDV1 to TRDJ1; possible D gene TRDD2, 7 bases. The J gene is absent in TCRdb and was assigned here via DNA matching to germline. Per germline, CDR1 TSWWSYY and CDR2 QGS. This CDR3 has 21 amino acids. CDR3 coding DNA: TGTGCTCCTGGGGAGGTATTCCTACCCTCAACGCTGGGGATCAATAGCGATAAACTCATCTTT. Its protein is CAPGEVFLPSTLGINSDKLIF.

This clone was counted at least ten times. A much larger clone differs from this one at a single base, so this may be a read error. The CDR3 loop is CALGELIVVQGKLIF. For the CDR3, the DNA is TGTGCTCTTGGGGAACTCATAGTAGTCCAGGGAAAACTCATCTTT. The J gene is TRDJ1, the V gene TRDV1; D is perhaps TRDD1 (5 bases). The CDR3 totals 15 residues. The V gene lost 0 bases and the J gene lost 8 bases, with 16 bases spanning the gap. CDR1 TSWWSYY and CDR2 QGS come from the germline V gene.

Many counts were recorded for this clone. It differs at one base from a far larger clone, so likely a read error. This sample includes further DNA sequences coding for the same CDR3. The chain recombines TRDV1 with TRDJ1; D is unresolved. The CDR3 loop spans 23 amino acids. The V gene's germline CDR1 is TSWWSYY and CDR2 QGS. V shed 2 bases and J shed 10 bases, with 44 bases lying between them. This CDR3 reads CALGENHSSWRWTSALSAGRLIF. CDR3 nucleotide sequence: TGTGCTCTTGGGGAAAACCATAGCTCCTGGCGGTGGACGAGCGCTCTTTCGGCCGGAAGACTCATCTTT.